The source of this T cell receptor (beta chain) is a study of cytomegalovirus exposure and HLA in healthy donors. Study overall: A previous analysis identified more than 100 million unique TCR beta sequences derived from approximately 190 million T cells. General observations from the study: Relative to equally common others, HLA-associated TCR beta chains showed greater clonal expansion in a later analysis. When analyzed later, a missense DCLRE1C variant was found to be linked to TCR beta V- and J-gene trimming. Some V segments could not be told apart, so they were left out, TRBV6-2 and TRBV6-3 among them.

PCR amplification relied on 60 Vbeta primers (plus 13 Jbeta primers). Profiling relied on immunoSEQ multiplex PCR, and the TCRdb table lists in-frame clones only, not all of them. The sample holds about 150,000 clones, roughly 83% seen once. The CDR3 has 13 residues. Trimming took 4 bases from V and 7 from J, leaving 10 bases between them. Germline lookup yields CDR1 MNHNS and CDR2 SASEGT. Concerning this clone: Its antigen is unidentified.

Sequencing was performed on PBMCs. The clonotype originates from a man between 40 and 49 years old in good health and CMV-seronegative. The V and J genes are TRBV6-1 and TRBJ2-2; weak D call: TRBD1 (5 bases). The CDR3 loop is CASSGTTGGELFF. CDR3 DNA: TGTGCCAGCAGTGGGACAACAGGCGGGGAGCTGTTTTTT.